A selection of T cell receptor beta chains follows, all from one sample in a study of molecular identifiers for immune sequencing clone quantification. TCRdb redid the calling of the PCR reads with MiXCR, one entry per CDR3 protein. Of more than 250,000 distinct CDR3 sequences listed, over 20% are singletons. The specimen sequenced was naive CD8+ T cells from blood, with Jurkat cell RNA spiked in. These receptor sequences come from a human donor in good health. Some libraries in this study had Jurkat cell RNA spiked in. The CDR3 runs from the conserved cysteine through the conserved F or W.

v_gene	j_gene	CDR3aa
TRBV7-9	TRBJ2-7	CAGRRDSSYEQYF
TRBV19	TRBJ2-1	CASSILAGGLDEQFF
TRBV27	TRBJ1-5	CASSFSTGQPQHF
TRBV6-5	TRBJ1-2	CASAGGRRGSDYGYTF
TRBV12-3/TRBV12-4	TRBJ2-1	CASRPPSGGDNEQFF
TRBV9	TRBJ2-1	CASSVGSTSGVPGNEQFF
TRBV7-9	TRBJ2-5	CASSLVAGGTETQYF
TRBV12-3/TRBV12-4	TRBJ2-7	CASSPEGGRGSYEQYF
TRBV5-1	TRBJ2-5	CASSSGFLGEETQYF
TRBV5-4	TRBJ2-7	CASSAPGLGYEQYF
TRBV29-1	TRBJ1-2	CSVEWRGRLYGYTF
TRBV7-9	TRBJ1-1	CASSFPLNTEAFF
TRBV7-9	TRBJ2-7	CASSYLGAQSHEQYF
TRBV5-8	TRBJ2-7	CASSPMTGYEQYF
TRBV2	TRBJ2-3	CASIRPTDTQYF
TRBV7-6	TRBJ2-3	CASSWYGGDTQYF
TRBV5-5	TRBJ2-3	CASSLGGTGGDTQYF
TRBV7-9	TRBJ2-7	CASSLGQARYEQYF
TRBV6-5	TRBJ2-7	CASSFGTGNEQYF
TRBV27	TRBJ1-5	CASSKGGNQPQHF
TRBV24-1	TRBJ2-3	CATSDPTSGDTQYF
TRBV4-3	TRBJ2-5	CASSQGTGTSETQYF
TRBV12-3/TRBV12-4	TRBJ1-6	CASSLYPVSSYNSPLHF
TRBV5-4	TRBJ1-3	CASSFWGAGSGNTIYF
TRBV7-7	TRBJ2-3	CATGPLGSDTQYF